Listed here are 31 T cell receptor beta chains from one sample, sequenced in a study of shared clonotypes between healthy human individuals (dated by TCRdb to 2018 to 2020). The library was obtained by the immunoSEQ multiplex PCR assay. TCRdb mirrors the immuneACCESS table, restricted to in-frame sequences. Some clones are absent from its copies; in checked studies, under half trace to an unresolved V gene, and the reason for the others is unknown. The sample contains 600,000 to 750,000 clones, less than 80% of them found a single time. The top ten constitute approximately 1.8% of the sample. The sequencing sample was made of memory CD4+ T cells sorted from blood. The cell subset or site label here, explained by the study, means: CD45RA-negative fraction. These receptors were taken from a woman aged 25 to 39 in good health.

In regard to this clone: In the same sample, other DNA sequences code for this CDR3. V usage is TRBV18 and J usage is TRBJ2-5, with D maybe TRBD1 (5 bases). CDR3 length equals 13 residues. CDR1 KGHSH and CDR2 LQKENI come from the germline V gene. V lost 2 bases and J lost 2, with 6 bases in between. The CDR3 nucleotides are TGTGCCAGCTCACCAAACAGGCAAGAGACCCAGTACTTC. Encoded protein: CASSPNRQETQYF. The variable domain in full, with the rest retrieved from reference TRBV18 and TRBJ2-5, is NAGVMQNPRHLVRRRGQEARLRCSPMKGHSHVYWYRQLPEEGLKFMVYLQKENIIDESGMPKERFSAEFPKEGPSILRIQQVVRGDSAAYFCASSPNRQETQYFGPGTRLLVL.

V usage is TRBV11-2 and J usage is TRBJ2-3; 7 nucleotides align to TRBD2. Trimming cost V 1 base and J 5 bases; bases outside gene matches: 6. Germline values: CDR1 SGHAT, CDR2 FQNNGV. This CDR3 spans 15 amino acids. The CDR3 DNA sequence: TGTGCCAGCAGCTTAGGGACTAGAGTAGGAGATACGCAGTATTTT. It specifies CASSLGTRVGDTQYF. The full variable domain, with the rest looked up from reference TRBV11-2 and TRBJ2-3, is EAGVAQSPRYKIIEKRQSVAFWCNPISGHATLYWYQQILGQGPKLLIQFQNNGVVDDSQLPKDRFSAERLKGVDSTLKIQPAKLEDSAVYLCASSLGTRVGDTQYFGPGTRLTVL.

The genes are TRBV7-2 and TRBJ2-3; unclear D gene. From germline, CDR1 is SGHTA and CDR2 FQGNSA. Deletions cut 1 base from V and 8 bases from J, with 16 bases between. This CDR3 has 15 amino acids. DNA for the CDR3: TGTGCCAGCAGCTTAGTGAGGCTAGTGTCAGCTACGCAGTATTTT. It codes for CASSLVRLVSATQYF.

This clone was counted a few times. The J gene is TRBJ2-1, the V gene TRBV9, with 15 bases identical to TRBD2. The J segment lost 10 bases and the V segment lost 0 bases, leaving 5 bases of the junction unmatched. Germline V lookup: CDR1 SGDLS, CDR2 YYNGEE. The CDR3 sequence is 16 residues long. The DNA of the CDR3 is TGTGCCAGCAGCGTAGGGACTAGCGGGAGGGCCACGGAGCAGTTCTTC. Protein: CASSVGTSGRATEQFF. Using reference TRBV9 and TRBJ2-1 for the parts outside the CDR3, the full variable domain is DSGVTQTPKHLITATGQRVTLRCSPRSGDLSVYWYQQSLDQGLQFLIQYYNGEERAKGNILERFSAQQFPDLHSELNLSSLELGDSALYFCASSVGTSGRATEQFFGPGTRLTVL.

The V and J genes are TRBV6-5 and TRBJ2-1; TRBD2 is a possible D gene (5 bases). The V gene lost 2 bases and the J gene lost 8 bases, with 7 bases spanning the gap. This CDR3 is 12 amino acids long. The germline gives CDR1 MNHEY, CDR2 SVGAGI. CDR3 in DNA: TGTGCCAGCAGTTACCGGGGAGATGAGCAGTTCTTC. Encoded protein: CASSYRGDEQFF.

V gene TRBV28 combines with J gene TRBJ2-1; D gene ambiguous. The length of the CDR3 is 13 residues. Trimming pared 1 base from V and 11 bases from J, leaving 12 bases between. From germline, CDR1 is MDHEN and CDR2 SYDVKM. CDR3 loop: CASSLFMRPQQFF. CDR3 coding DNA: TGTGCCAGCAGTTTATTCATGAGGCCTCAGCAGTTCTTC. The whole variable domain, remainder taken from reference TRBV28 and TRBJ2-1, is DVKVTQSSRYLVKRTGEKVFLECVQDMDHENMFWYRQDPGLGLRLIYFSYDVKMKEKGDIPEGYSVSREKKERFSLILESASTNQTSMYLCASSLFMRPQQFFGPGTRLTVL.

The chain combines TRBV5-1 with TRBJ2-4; D remains ambiguous. The CDR3 loop spans 14 amino acids. Trimming removed 4 bases from V and 6 bases from J, with 14 bases in between. Per the germline V gene, CDR1 is SGHRS and CDR2 is YFSETQ. DNA for the CDR3: TGCGCCAGCAGCCCCAGACCGGACGGAAACATTCAGTACTTC. This translates into CASSPRPDGNIQYF.

This clone appeared once. This chain uses TRBV6-5 with TRBJ2-3; D unresolved. Trimming cost V 4 bases and J 1 base, with 12 bases left between them. CDR3 size: 15 residues. Germline V gene lookup returns CDR1 MNHEY and CDR2 SVGAGI. CDR3 sequence (DNA): TGTGCCAGCAGTTCCAGGTCTTCGCGCACAGATACGCAGTATTTT. Encoded protein: CASSSRSSRTDTQYF.

This clone was detected only a few times. The chain recombines TRBV28 with TRBJ1-5; D might be TRBD1 (5 bases). The germline gives CDR1 MDHEN, CDR2 SYDVKM. The CDR3 consists of 15 residues. The V gene lost 6 bases and the J gene lost 3 bases, with 15 bases spanning the gap. The CDR3 DNA sequence: TGTGCCAGCAGGTTCGGGGGAGGGGACAATCAGCCCCAGCATTTT. It yields the protein CASRFGGGDNQPQHF.

The chain joins TRBV9 to TRBJ2-1; TRBD1 is a possible D gene (5 bases). The V gene's germline CDR1 is SGDLS and CDR2 YYNGEE. CDR3 length equals 16 residues. Trimming shortened V by 0 bases and J by 2 bases, and 12 bases separated the two germline ends. The CDR3 DNA sequence: TGTGCCAGCAGCGTAGACGTGGGCAGGGCCTACAATGAGCAGTTCTTC. This translates into CASSVDVGRAYNEQFF.

The sample holds a few counts of this clone. The chain links TRBV14 to TRBJ2-7; the D gene is possibly TRBD2 (5 bases). Per the germline V gene, CDR1 is SGHDN and CDR2 is FVKESK. The CDR3 is 15 residues long. The V and J ends lost 1 base and 2 bases respectively, with 12 bases between them. CDR3 in DNA: TGTGCCAGCAGCCAAGGATCAGGAGCGGCCTACGAGCAGTACTTC. Amino acid sequence: CASSQGSGAAYEQYF.

The gene calls are TRBV18 and TRBJ2-3, with D possibly TRBD1 on 7 matching bases. This CDR3 is 14 amino acids long. V shed 3 bases and J shed 6 bases, with 13 bases lying between them. CDR1 and CDR2 from the germline V gene are KGHSH and LQKENI. In nucleotides, the CDR3 is TGTGCCAGCTCACCCCCGACAGGGAGGGATACGCAGTATTTT. This translates into CASSPPTGRDTQYF.

Only one count was recorded for this clone. The chain uses TRBV27 and TRBJ2-7, with a tentative D call TRBD1 (6 bases). The CDR3 runs 18 residues. Germline CDR1 MNHEY, CDR2 SMNVEV (reference sequence). V shed 6 bases and J shed 1 base, with 25 bases lying between them. CDR3: CASRYSGGWGRGSYEQYF. The CDR3 coding sequence is TGTGCCAGCAGATACTCAGGTGGTTGGGGGCGAGGGTCCTACGAGCAGTACTTC.

This rearrangement joins TRBV28 to TRBJ2-5; 7 nucleotides align to TRBD2. CDR1 is MDHEN and CDR2 is SYDVKM in the germline V gene. The CDR3 is 15 residues long. Trimming took 5 bases from V and 2 from J; bases not matched to a gene: 8. The CDR3, as DNA: TGTGCCAGCAGTCCCTGGAGCGGGAAACAAGAGACCCAGTACTTC. Translation: CASSPWSGKQETQYF.

The chain carries TRBV5-1 and TRBJ1-1; 7 bases map to TRBD1. The V gene end was trimmed by 4 bases and the J gene end by 1 base; junction bases not matched to a gene: 7. This CDR3 region has 15 residues. From germline, CDR1 is SGHRS and CDR2 YFSETQ. The CDR3 bases are TGCGCCAGCAGCGAGGACAACAGGGGGAACACTGAAGCTTTCTTT. Translation: CASSEDNRGNTEAFF.

This clone occurred a few times. Other nucleotide sequences from this sample produce the same CDR3. CDR3 in amino acids: CAGGRDTEAFF. The CDR3 DNA sequence: TGTGCCGGCGGACGGGACACTGAAGCTTTCTTT. The rearrangement links TRBV7-9 to TRBJ1-1; no definite D call. The CDR3 has 11 residues. Germline V gene sequence: CDR1 SEHNR, CDR2 FQNEAQ (reference sequence). V gave up 11 bases and J gave up 3 bases, with 10 bases separating them.

This clone was counted between two and nine times. The V gene is TRBV14, the J gene TRBJ2-7, with no clear D. The CDR3 is 13 amino acids. Germline V CDR1 and CDR2: SGHDN, FVKESK. V was cut by 3 bases and J by 0 bases, with 6 bases left in between. The CDR3 loop is CASSHGNSYEQYF. As DNA, the CDR3 is TGTGCCAGCAGCCATGGGAACTCCTACGAGCAGTACTTC.

CDR3 region: CASSLALGSGQGTDTQYF. In DNA, the CDR3 is TGTGCCAGCAGCTTAGCGCTCGGATCGGGACAGGGCACAGATACGCAGTATTTT. The chain carries TRBV7-6 and TRBJ2-3; the match to TRBD1 covers 8 bases. Germline V gene data show CDR1 as SGHVS and CDR2 as FNYEAQ. This CDR3 comprises 18 residues. With 0 bases clipped from V and 1 base from J, the junction kept 9 bases outside the gene matches.

About this clone itself: Other DNA variants within this sample encode the same CDR3. This sequence joins TRBV18 and TRBJ2-1; D perhaps matches TRBD2 (6 bases). This CDR3 comprises 15 residues. Germline CDR1 KGHSH, CDR2 LQKENI. V gave up 2 bases and J gave up 0 bases, with 8 bases separating them. This CDR3 is CASSPGGSSYNEQFF. The DNA for the CDR3 is TGTGCCAGCTCACCAGGAGGGAGCTCCTACAATGAGCAGTTCTTC.

The gene calls are TRBV5-5 and TRBJ1-5; D is uncertain. CDR3 length: 16 amino acids. Trimming removed 4 bases at V and 1 base at J, with 15 bases between. Germline values: CDR1 SGHKS, CDR2 YYEKEE (reference sequence). CDR3 DNA sequence: TGTGCCAGCAGCCAAACGTCTTCTCTGAGCAATCAGCCCCAGCATTTT. Amino acid sequence: CASSQTSSLSNQPQHF.

The J gene is TRBJ2-7, the V gene TRBV19, with TRBD2 identical over 7 bases. The V and J ends lost 7 bases and 5 bases, in that order; junction bases with no gene match: 11. Germline V gives CDR1 LNHDA, CDR2 SQIVND (reference sequence). The CDR3 totals 14 residues. CDR3 amino acids: CASKRAGPPNEQYF. In nucleotides, the CDR3 is TGTGCCAGTAAGAGAGCGGGACCTCCAAACGAGCAGTACTTC.

V usage is TRBV4-2 and J usage is TRBJ1-2; no firm D call. This CDR3 is built from 13 residues. V lost 0 bases and J lost 7, with 9 bases in between. Per germline, CDR1 LGHNA and CDR2 YNFKEQ. CDR3 sequence reads: CASSQDQGSGYTF. CDR3 sequence (DNA): TGTGCCAGCAGCCAAGATCAAGGTAGTGGCTACACCTTC.

The chain uses TRBV28 and TRBJ2-5; unclear D gene. The germline gives CDR1 MDHEN, CDR2 SYDVKM. The CDR3 sequence is 14 residues long. V was shortened by 3 bases and J by 7 bases, with 15 bases between the two germline ends. The DNA of the CDR3 is TGTGCCAGCAGTTTGGCTAGTATCATGGGGACCCAGTACTTC. Encoded protein: CASSLASIMGTQYF.

Ten or more counts support this clone. The chain is built from TRBV4-1 and TRBJ2-6; D is unresolved. V lost 1 base to trimming and J lost 1 base, with 14 bases between them. The CDR3 covers 18 residues. CDR1 MGHRA and CDR2 YSYEKL come from the germline V gene. CDR3 protein: CASSQVFFGASGANVLTF. In DNA form, the CDR3 reads TGCGCCAGCAGCCAAGTTTTCTTTGGCGCATCTGGGGCCAACGTCCTGACTTTC.

This sequence joins TRBV18 and TRBJ2-3, with D possibly matching TRBD2 (6 bases). The CDR3 covers 13 residues. V lost 1 base to trimming and J lost 4 bases, with 6 bases between them. Looked up from germline, CDR1 is KGHSH and CDR2 is LQKENI. CDR3 nucleotide sequence: TGTGCCAGCTCACCACGGGAGGCAGATACGCAGTATTTT. Translating it yields CASSPREADTQYF.

The V gene is TRBV5-6, the J gene TRBJ1-2; D gene uncertain. V lost 2 bases and J lost 1, with 9 bases in between. The germline V gene encodes CDR1 SGHDT and CDR2 YYEEEE. The CDR3 loop spans 14 amino acids. CDR3 amino acids: CASSLPTNNYGYTF. Written as DNA, the CDR3 is TGTGCCAGCAGCTTACCAACAAATAACTATGGCTACACCTTC.

The chain uses TRBV2 and TRBJ2-7; perhaps TRBD2 as D (7 bases). V was shortened by 6 bases and J by 6 bases, with 21 bases between the two germline ends. The CDR3 covers 15 residues. Germline CDR1 is SNHLY and CDR2 is FYNNEI. The CDR3 sequence: CASSLQGGEGSEQYF. The CDR3 DNA is TGTGCCAGCAGCTTACAGGGAGGGGAGGGTTCCGAGCAGTACTTC.

This clone has a handful of counts. This sequence joins TRBV4-1 and TRBJ1-6, with TRBD1 as a possible D gene (6 bases). Germline V gene lookup returns CDR1 MGHRA and CDR2 YSYEKL. V was cut by 2 bases and J by 5 bases, with 16 bases left in between. The CDR3 loop spans 17 amino acids. The CDR3 here is CASSQWGTQGNNSPLHF. The CDR3 bases are TGCGCCAGCAGCCAATGGGGGACACAGGGTAATAATTCACCCCTCCACTTT.

The chain combines TRBV10-2 with TRBJ2-1; possible D gene TRBD1, 7 bases. Deletions cut 6 bases from V and 8 bases from J, with 14 bases between. Germline CDR1 and CDR2: WSHSY and SAAADI. This CDR3 is 13 amino acids long. The CDR3 coding sequence is TGCGCCAGCAGGCACAGGGGAGGCGATGAGCAGTTCTTC. This gives the protein CASRHRGGDEQFF.

This clone came up once. The rearrangement uses TRBV19 and TRBJ1-5; 11 bases align to TRBD1. The CDR3 is 14 residues long. The ends lost 10 bases at V and 4 bases at J; junction bases unmatched: 6. Germline CDR1 reads LNHDA; CDR2 reads SQIVND (reference sequence). The CDR3 here is CATSGQGGNQPQHF. CDR3 bases: TGTGCCACCTCGGGACAGGGGGGGAATCAGCCCCAGCATTTT.

The chain combines TRBV7-8 with TRBJ1-1; D not certain. Trimming took off 2 bases at V and 1 base at J, with 17 bases between the two ends. CDR1 SGHVS and CDR2 FQNEAQ come from the germline V gene. The CDR3 has 17 amino acids. Here the CDR3 reads CASSLRGGTDTNTEAFF. DNA of the CDR3: TGTGCCAGCAGCTTACGGGGAGGTACAGATACGAACACTGAAGCTTTCTTT.